The 29 T cell receptor beta chains given below trace back to one sample, sequenced in a study of metastatic and nonmetastatic thyroid tumors. From the PCR reads, TCRdb re-called clones with MiXCR. Of approximately 32,000 clones in the sample, roughly a third were seen once. All patients were treatment-naive before thyroid surgery. The sequenced sample consisted of tumor tissue. These receptors came from a female donor with papillary thyroid cancer or a benign thyroid nodule (not recorded which). Some clones in this sample may be carry-over from other donors' samples.

The V call is TRBV9, the J call TRBJ2-3, with TRBD2 matching over 11 bases. V was clipped by 4 bases and J by 2 bases; unmatched bases: 6. Germline lookup yields CDR1 SGDLS and CDR2 YYNGEE. The CDR3 has 16 amino acids. CDR3 amino acids: CASSYASGGLTDTQYF. In nucleotides, the CDR3 is TGTGCCAGCAGCTATGCTAGCGGGGGGCTCACAGATACGCAGTATTTT.

Comments on this clone: Mismatch with germline at one junction end may stem from a read error. This chain links TRBV7-8 with TRBJ1-1; 8 bases are shared with TRBD1. This CDR3 has 14 residues. Germline V gives CDR1 SGHVS, CDR2 FQNEAQ. The CDR3 protein is CASIEGTGDTEAFF. The CDR3 DNA is TGCGCCAGTATCGAGGGGACAGGAGACACTGAAGCTTTCTTT.

V gene TRBV6-1 combines with J gene TRBJ2-3; D gene unclear. Trimming shortened V by 4 bases and J by 4 bases, and 9 bases separated the two germline ends. In germline, CDR1 is MNHNS, CDR2 SASEGT. This CDR3 region has 13 residues. CDR3 DNA: TGTGCCAGCAGTGGACGCAGGTCAGATACGCAGTATTTT. Encoded protein: CASSGRRSDTQYF.

The rearrangement joins TRBV7-2 to TRBJ1-1; weak D call: TRBD1 (5 bases). CDR1 SGHTA and CDR2 FQGNSA come from the germline V gene. Trimming removed 6 bases from V and 4 bases from J, with 15 bases in between. The CDR3 is 14 amino acids. CDR3 loop: CASSRDATGTEAFF. Here the CDR3 DNA reads TGTGCCAGCAGTCGGGACGCGACGGGCACTGAAGCTTTCTTT.

This clone has more than one count but fewer than ten. As DNA, the CDR3 is TGTGCCAGCAGTTTGGGGACAGGGGGGGTTTATGGCTACACCTTC. It yields the protein CASSLGTGGVYGYTF. V is TRBV28 and J is TRBJ1-2; 11 bases agree with TRBD1. The V gene's germline CDR1 is MDHEN and CDR2 SYDVKM. V shed 3 bases and J 5 bases; nucleotides not matched to a gene: 5. CDR3 size: 15 residues.

There are a few counts of this clone. V gene TRBV6-2 or TRBV6-3 combines with J gene TRBJ2-7; D is undetermined. The CDR3 spans 11 residues. The ends were cut back, 5 bases at V and 2 bases at J, with 4 bases in the middle. The germline V gene has CDR1 MNHEY and CDR2 SVGEGT. Here the CDR3 reads CASSQTYEQYF. Written as DNA, the CDR3 is TGTGCCAGCAGTCAAACCTACGAGCAGTACTTC.

J is TRBJ2-7 and V is TRBV6-2 or TRBV6-3; D is perhaps TRBD1 (6 bases). Germline assignment: CDR1 MNHEY and CDR2 SVGEGT. The V gene lost 5 bases and the J gene lost 1 base, with 15 bases spanning the gap. This CDR3 contains 15 residues. The CDR3 DNA reads TGTGCCAGCAGTCAGGGGACAATCGTTTCCTACGAGCAGTACTTC. It yields the protein CASSQGTIVSYEQYF.

This sequence joins TRBV20-1 and TRBJ2-7; 7 bases map to TRBD2. Per the germline V gene, CDR1 is DFQATT and CDR2 is SNEGSKA (reference sequence). Losses at the gene ends were 4 bases for V and 3 bases for J; bases not matched to a gene: 9. The CDR3 totals 14 residues. Here the CDR3 reads CSANKASGDYEQYF. As DNA, the CDR3 is TGCAGTGCTAACAAAGCTAGCGGAGACTACGAGCAGTACTTC.

This sequence joins TRBV6-4 and TRBJ2-3; maybe TRBD2 (5 bases). CDR3 length: 14 residues. V was shortened by 4 bases and J by 1 base, with 9 bases between the two germline ends. Per germline, CDR1 MRHNA and CDR2 SNTAGT. CDR3 nucleotides: TGTGCCAGCAGTGTAAAAGCGGGCACAGATACGCAGTATTTT. Protein product: CASSVKAGTDTQYF.

The chain links TRBV6-1 to TRBJ2-1; the match to TRBD1 covers 8 bases. The germline gives CDR1 MNHNS, CDR2 SASEGT. Losses at the gene ends were 4 bases for V and 3 bases for J; bases not matched to a gene: 8. There are 16 residues in the CDR3. As DNA, the CDR3 is TGTGCCAGCAGTGTTCATACAGGGGGAGGCTACAATGAGCAGTTCTTC. Translating it yields CASSVHTGGGYNEQFF.

This clone came up many times. This chain connects TRBV6-1 to TRBJ2-2; possible D gene TRBD1, 6 bases. The CDR3 is 15 amino acids. Trimming stripped 4 bases from V and 6 bases from J, with 15 bases between. In germline, CDR1 is MNHNS, CDR2 SASEGT. The CDR3, as DNA: TGTGCCAGCAGTGTCGAGTACAGGGCGGCCGGGGAGCTGTTTTTT. Translation: CASSVEYRAAGELFF.

This chain links TRBV3-1 with TRBJ2-7; a possible D gene is TRBD2 (5 bases). The CDR3 covers 19 residues. Germline lookup yields CDR1 LGHDT and CDR2 YNNKEL (reference sequence). V lost 0 bases, J lost 0 bases, and 21 bases lay in between. In DNA form, the CDR3 reads TGTGCCAGCAGCCAAGATCGAGTGAGGTGGGAGCCGAGCTCCTACGAGCAGTACTTC. Its protein is CASSQDRVRWEPSSYEQYF.

The chain combines TRBV5-1 with TRBJ2-7; TRBD1 matches at 9 bases. CDR1 and CDR2 (germline): SGHRS, YFSETQ. CDR3 length: 15 amino acids. V trimming: 3 bases; J trimming: 4 bases; junction bases outside the gene matches: 8. DNA for the CDR3: TGCGCCAGCAGCTCGGTGGGGACAGGGTCGTACGAGCAGTACTTC. Protein product: CASSSVGTGSYEQYF.

This clone was observed a few times. The gene calls are TRBV27 and TRBJ2-1; the D call may be TRBD1 or TRBD2 (5 bases each). The germline V gene encodes CDR1 MNHEY and CDR2 SMNVEV (reference sequence). Trimming took 4 bases from V and 2 from J, leaving 12 bases between them. The CDR3 spans 15 residues. Written as DNA, the CDR3 is TGTGCCAGCAGTTCAGACAGCGGCCCCTACAATGAGCAGTTCTTC. As protein: CASSSDSGPYNEQFF.

J is TRBJ2-2 and V is TRBV24-1; 10 nucleotides match TRBD2. The CDR3 is made up of 15 amino acids. The V gene's germline CDR1 is KGHDR and CDR2 SFDVKD. Trimming at V came to 6 bases and at J to 7 bases, leaving 7 bases not matched to a gene. CDR3 loop: CATSSQRGGHGELFF. The CDR3 DNA follows: TGTGCCACCAGTAGCCAGCGGGGGGGCCACGGGGAGCTGTTTTTT.

The chain combines TRBV28 with TRBJ2-2; 9 bases agree with TRBD1. The V segment lost 6 bases and the J segment 3 bases; nucleotides outside the gene matches: 5. Germline V gives CDR1 MDHEN, CDR2 SYDVKM. The CDR3 has 15 residues. The CDR3 reads CASSRGDRDTGELFF. CDR3 bases: TGTGCCAGCAGCCGAGGGGACAGGGACACCGGGGAGCTGTTTTTT.

This clone was observed a few times. The CDR3 spells CASSYRQVNSPLHF. In DNA form, the CDR3 reads TGTGCCAGCAGTTACAGGCAGGTTAATTCACCCCTCCACTTT. This rearrangement joins TRBV6-5 to TRBJ1-6; D not certain. Trimming cost V 2 bases and J 6 bases, with 8 bases left between them. The CDR3 has 14 amino acids. Germline lookup yields CDR1 MNHEY and CDR2 SVGAGI.

This rearrangement joins TRBV11-2 to TRBJ1-1; D perhaps matches TRBD1 (5 bases). Trimming took off 0 bases at V and 8 bases at J, with 19 bases between the two ends. Germline loops: CDR1 SGHAT, CDR2 FQNNGV. The CDR3 runs to 16 residues. The CDR3 loop reads CASSLERGRPGSEAFF. The CDR3 nucleotides are TGTGCCAGCAGCTTAGAGAGGGGCCGCCCGGGTTCAGAAGCTTTCTTT.

The chain uses TRBV7-9 and TRBJ2-6; the D is unclear. CDR3 length equals 14 residues. Germline CDR1 SEHNR, CDR2 FQNEAQ (reference sequence). V lost 1 base, J lost 2 bases, and 3 bases lay in between. CDR3 loop: CASSLGTGANVLTF. CDR3 bases: TGTGCCAGCAGCTTAGGTACTGGGGCCAACGTCCTGACTTTC.

The rearrangement joins TRBV6-2 or TRBV6-3 to TRBJ2-3; D remains ambiguous. V was pared by 2 bases and J by 0 bases, with 3 bases between. The CDR3 runs 13 residues. The germline CDR1 and CDR2 sequences are MNHEY and SVGEGT. The CDR3 here is CASSYGSTDTQYF. The CDR3 bases are TGTGCCAGCAGTTACGGGAGCACAGATACGCAGTATTTT.

This chain uses TRBV6-2 or TRBV6-3 with TRBJ2-1; TRBD2 aligns across 7 bases. Germline CDR1 is MNHEY and CDR2 is SVGEGT. This CDR3 is built from 15 residues. The ends lost 6 bases at V and 7 bases at J; junction bases unmatched: 12. For the CDR3, the DNA is TGTGCCAGCAGCCCTGGGGCGGGAGAGAGTAATGAGCAGTTCTTC. Its protein is CASSPGAGESNEQFF.

The CDR3 DNA reads as TGTGCCATCAACCGGGGGGAGGGCTATGGCTACACCTTC. Translation: CAINRGEGYGYTF. V is TRBV10-3 and J is TRBJ1-2, with D possibly TRBD1 on 5 matching bases. CDR3 length: 13 amino acids. The germline gives CDR1 ENHRY, CDR2 SYGVKD. The V and J ends lost 7 bases and 4 bases respectively, with 13 bases between them.

This clone was seen a handful of times. The V gene is TRBV20-1, the J gene TRBJ1-6, with TRBD1 matching over 7 bases. V lost 3 bases and J lost 10; bases outside the gene matches: 15. The CDR3 totals 16 residues. Looked up from germline, CDR1 is DFQATT and CDR2 is SNEGSKA (reference sequence). The CDR3 bases are TGCAGTGCTAGGGTACAGGGGAGGGCAGGTAGCTCACCCCTCCACTTT. This sequence encodes CSARVQGRAGSSPLHF.

This clone was recorded once. This chain uses TRBV20-1 with TRBJ1-2; possible D gene TRBD1, 5 bases. Germline CDR1 and CDR2: DFQATT and SNEGSKA (reference sequence). CDR3 length: 15 residues. V lost 1 base and J lost 3, with 15 bases in between. This CDR3 is CSARGLGPNDYGYTF. The CDR3 DNA follows: TGCAGTGCTAGAGGACTGGGACCGAACGACTATGGCTACACCTTC.

The rearrangement joins TRBV5-1 to TRBJ2-2, with 7 positions matching TRBD1. Unmatched junction bases numbered 7, after V lost 5 bases and J lost 0 bases. Germline V lookup: CDR1 SGHRS, CDR2 YFSETQ. The CDR3 runs 16 residues. The CDR3 DNA follows: TGCGCCAGCAGTAAGGGGGCTTACGCGAACACCGGGGAGCTGTTTTTT. It encodes CASSKGAYANTGELFF.

The chain employs TRBV6-1 and TRBJ1-2; D is perhaps TRBD1 (6 bases). Trimming shortened V by 6 bases and J by 6 bases, and 14 bases separated the two germline ends. The CDR3 is 13 amino acids. Germline lookup yields CDR1 MNHNS and CDR2 SASEGT. The CDR3 coding sequence is TGTGCCAGCAGACTAAACCAGGGGAATGGCTACACCTTC. Translated, it gives CASRLNQGNGYTF.

This clone was detected a few times. V is TRBV30 and J is TRBJ1-2; D possibly corresponds to TRBD1 (5 bases). V was shortened by 0 bases and J by 0 bases, with 14 bases between the two germline ends. The germline V gene has CDR1 GTSNPN and CDR2 SVGIG (reference sequence). The CDR3 covers 16 residues. Here the CDR3 reads CAWSVVGQGTNYGYTF. The CDR3, as DNA: TGTGCCTGGAGTGTGGTGGGGCAGGGAACTAACTATGGCTACACCTTC.

There are a few counts of this clone. The chain links TRBV28 to TRBJ2-7; perhaps D is TRBD1 or TRBD2 (7 bases each). The CDR3 is made up of 14 amino acids. V lost 7 bases and J lost 4, with 17 bases in between. Germline loops: CDR1 MDHEN, CDR2 SYDVKM. The CDR3 coding sequence is TGTGCCAGCACCCTCCAGGGGGGGACTTACGAGCAGTACTTC. This translates into CASTLQGGTYEQYF.

The V and J genes are TRBV20-1 and TRBJ2-1; TRBD2 is a possible D gene (5 bases). The CDR3 is 15 amino acids. Between the trimmed V and J ends, which lost 0 bases and 0 bases, there was a span of 9 bases. Germline assignment: CDR1 DFQATT and CDR2 SNEGSKA (reference sequence). The DNA for the CDR3 is TGCAGTGCTAGAGATAAAACTAGCTCCTACAATGAGCAGTTCTTC. Encoded protein: CSARDKTSSYNEQFF.